Following are 16 T cell receptor beta chains from one sample sequenced in a study of cytomegalovirus exposure and HLA in healthy donors. It was with 60 Vbeta and 13 Jbeta primers that the PCR ran. Sequencing was performed with immunoSEQ multiplex PCR; in TCRdb, only in-frame clones are kept and a portion is missing. The sample gives about 120,000 clones, 60% to 85% of which show up once; over 1.5% is in the top ten. Sample: PBMCs. Source of these receptors: a woman younger than 35 in good health and CMV-seronegative.

The CDR3 DNA reads TGTGCCAGCAGTGCCAAGGGGGGGAGGGACACCGGGGAGCTGTTTTTT. Its translation: CASSAKGGRDTGELFF. The chain recombines TRBV6-1 with TRBJ2-2, with a possible D match to TRBD2 (7 bases). This CDR3 region has 16 residues. The germline V gene has CDR1 MNHNS and CDR2 SASEGT. V was trimmed by 4 bases and J by 3 bases, leaving 15 bases between them.

The V gene is TRBV6-1, the J gene TRBJ1-1, with D unclear. The germline CDR1 and CDR2 sequences are MNHNS and SASEGT. This CDR3 spans 14 amino acids. V was clipped by 2 bases and J by 3 bases, with 10 bases between them. The CDR3, as DNA: TGTGCCAGCAGTGAAAGTCAGGTCTACACTGAAGCTTTCTTT. Encoded protein: CASSESQVYTEAFF.

This rearrangement joins TRBV2 to TRBJ1-5; D possibly corresponds to TRBD1 (5 bases). In germline, CDR1 is SNHLY, CDR2 FYNNEI. Between the trimmed V and J ends, which lost 8 bases and 0 bases, there was a span of 8 bases. CDR3 length equals 13 residues. The DNA for the CDR3 is TGTGCCAGCTGCAGGGATAGCAATCAGCCCCAGCATTTT. It encodes CASCRDSNQPQHF. Together with reference TRBV2 and TRBJ1-5, the CDR3 gives the full variable domain: EPEVTQTPSHQVTQMGQEVILRCVPISNHLYFYWYRQILGQKVEFLVSFYNNEISEKSEIFDDQFSVERPDGSNFTLKIRSTKLEDSAMYFCASCRDSNQPQHFGDGTRLSIL.

The chain couples TRBV2 to TRBJ2-2; 7 bases are shared with TRBD1. This CDR3 spans 15 amino acids. Trimming removed 3 bases from V and 3 bases from J; junction bases left unmatched: 4. Germline V gene data show CDR1 as SNHLY and CDR2 as FYNNEI. The CDR3 DNA follows: TGTGCCAGCAGTGACCAGACAGGGTACACCGGGGAGCTGTTTTTT. Amino acids: CASSDQTGYTGELFF.

This clone was detected only a few times. The CDR3 reads CASSYLGDREDYGYTF. CDR3 nucleotide sequence: TGTGCCAGCAGTTACCTCGGGGACAGGGAAGACTATGGCTACACCTTC. The rearrangement joins TRBV6-7 to TRBJ1-2; 9 bases match TRBD1. TRBV6-7 is an ORF; its function is uncertain. CDR3 length: 16 amino acids. V lost 2 bases and J lost 3; bases outside the gene matches: 7.

Here the CDR3 DNA reads TGTGCCAGAAGCCCCGGGGGAGTTAATCAGCCCCAGCATTTT. This gives the protein CARSPGGVNQPQHF. This sequence joins TRBV28 and TRBJ1-5, with a possible D match to TRBD1 (5 bases). Germline V lookup: CDR1 MDHEN, CDR2 SYDVKM. Trimming stripped 9 bases from V and 4 bases from J, with 16 bases between. The CDR3 is 14 residues long.

The J gene is TRBJ2-6, the V gene TRBV4-1; unclear D gene. The length of the CDR3 is 15 residues. Trimming cost V 1 base and J 6 bases, with 10 bases left between them. The V gene's germline CDR1 is MGHRA and CDR2 YSYEKL. The CDR3 reads CASSQVVLPANVLTF. The CDR3 nucleotides read TGCGCCAGCAGCCAAGTCGTTCTCCCGGCCAACGTCCTGACTTTC.

V gene TRBV5-1 combines with J gene TRBJ2-2, with 10 bases identical to TRBD2. The CDR3 extends over 17 amino acids. Germline CDR1 and CDR2: SGHRS and YFSETQ. Germline trimming cut 0 bases from V and 1 base from J; bases unmatched to any gene: 3. The CDR3 here is CASSLVAGGRNTGELFF. The CDR3 coding sequence is TGCGCCAGCAGCTTGGTAGCGGGGGGCCGGAACACCGGGGAGCTGTTTTTT.

Turning to this clone: The same CDR3 is also encoded by other DNA sequences in this sample. The chain recombines TRBV27 with TRBJ1-1, with D tentatively TRBD1 (6 bases). Germline values: CDR1 MNHEY, CDR2 SMNVEV (reference sequence). The V end lost 2 bases, the J end lost 4 bases, and 8 bases lay between the germline ends. The CDR3 length is 13 residues. This chain's CDR3 is CASSLIGGTEAFF. Written as DNA, the CDR3 is TGTGCCAGCAGTTTAATAGGGGGCACTGAAGCTTTCTTT.

The genes are TRBV7-2 and TRBJ1-2; D not resolved. The V gene's germline CDR1 is SGHTA and CDR2 FQGNSA. CDR3 length equals 12 residues. V dropped 5 bases and J dropped 7 bases, with 11 bases sitting between them. CDR3 nucleotides: TGTGCCAGCAGCGGCGGGAGGGCTGGCTACACCTTC. As protein: CASSGGRAGYTF.

V and J are TRBV6-5 and TRBJ2-2; TRBD1 matches at 8 bases. Germline V gene lookup returns CDR1 MNHEY and CDR2 SVGAGI. The CDR3 has 15 residues. The V gene end was trimmed by 6 bases and the J gene end by 3 bases; junction bases not matched to a gene: 6. CDR3 DNA: TGTGCCAGCAGGACAGGGGCCGTGGACACCGGGGAGCTGTTTTTT. It encodes CASRTGAVDTGELFF.

This clone was found a few times. The V call is TRBV20-1, the J call TRBJ1-1, with no clear D. This CDR3 has 11 amino acids. Trimming stripped 7 bases from V and 1 base from J, with 7 bases between. Germline V lookup: CDR1 DFQATT, CDR2 SNEGSKA (reference sequence). The CDR3 here is CSGEGNTEAFF. For the CDR3, the DNA is TGCAGTGGTGAGGGGAACACTGAAGCTTTCTTT.

There are a few counts of this clone. The rearrangement joins TRBV6-1 to TRBJ1-5; 8 bases are a match to TRBD1. V was clipped by 5 bases and J by 2 bases; unmatched bases: 5. The CDR3 is made up of 15 amino acids. Germline lookup yields CDR1 MNHNS and CDR2 SASEGT. Here the CDR3 reads CASSPGTGGNQPQHF. The CDR3, as DNA: TGTGCCAGCAGTCCCGGGACAGGCGGCAATCAGCCCCAGCATTTT.

The rearrangement uses TRBV7-9 and TRBJ1-1; D perhaps matches TRBD1 (5 bases). V lost 1 base to trimming and J lost 5 bases, with 11 bases between them. Germline V gene lookup returns CDR1 SEHNR and CDR2 FQNEAQ (reference sequence). The CDR3 is made up of 14 amino acids. The DNA of the CDR3 is TGTGCCAGCAGCTTAGATGGGGGGGGTACTGAAGCTTTCTTT. Encoded protein: CASSLDGGGTEAFF.

The chain uses TRBV19 and TRBJ1-1; D is uncertain. Germline values: CDR1 LNHDA, CDR2 SQIVND (reference sequence). This CDR3 region has 13 residues. V dropped 3 bases and J dropped 1 base, with 6 bases sitting between them. CDR3 bases: TGTGCCAGTAGTATTACAGAGAACACTGAAGCTTTCTTT. It translates to CASSITENTEAFF. Supplemented by reference TRBV19 and TRBJ1-1, the full variable domain reads DGGITQSPKYLFRKEGQNVTLSCEQNLNHDAMYWYRQDPGQGLRLIYYSQIVNDFQKGDIAEGYSVSREKKESFPLTVTSAQKNPTAFYLCASSITENTEAFFGQGTRLTVV.

This clone was detected a few times. This sequence joins TRBV7-2 and TRBJ2-3; D gene unclear. Germline V gene data show CDR1 as SGHTA and CDR2 as FQGNSA. This CDR3 region has 13 residues. V dropped 5 bases and J dropped 5 bases, with 11 bases sitting between them. The DNA for the CDR3 is TGTGCCAGCAGCCCGGTTCCTGGAGATACGCAGTATTTT. It specifies CASSPVPGDTQYF.